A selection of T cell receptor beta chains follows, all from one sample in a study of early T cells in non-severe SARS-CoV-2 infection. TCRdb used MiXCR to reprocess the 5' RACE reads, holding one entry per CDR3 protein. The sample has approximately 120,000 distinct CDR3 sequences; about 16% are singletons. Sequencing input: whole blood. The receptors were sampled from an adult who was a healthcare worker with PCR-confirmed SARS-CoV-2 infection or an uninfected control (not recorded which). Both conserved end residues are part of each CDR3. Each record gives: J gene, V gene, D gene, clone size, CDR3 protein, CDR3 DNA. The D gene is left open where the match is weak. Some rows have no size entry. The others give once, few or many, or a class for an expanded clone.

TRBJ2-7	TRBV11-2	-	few	CASSFMGVRDEQYF	TGTGCCAGCAGCTTCATGGGGGTACGGGACGAGCAGTACTTC
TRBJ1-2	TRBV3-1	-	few	CASSQGIRGYTF	TGTGCCAGCAGCCAAGGAATCAGAGGCTACACCTTC
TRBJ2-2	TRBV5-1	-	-	CASSLGRRGGDTGELFF	TGCGCCAGCAGCTTGGGACGGCGGGGCGGTGACACCGGGGAGCTGTTTTTT
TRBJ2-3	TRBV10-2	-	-	CASRQTDTQYF	TGCGCCAGTCGACAGACAGATACGCAGTATTTT
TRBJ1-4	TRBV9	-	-	CASSPEGKANEKLFF	TGTGCCAGCAGCCCTGAGGGAAAAGCAAATGAAAAACTGTTTTTT
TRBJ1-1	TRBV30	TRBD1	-	CAWNQGDMNTEAFF	TGTGCCTGGAACCAGGGGGACATGAACACTGAAGCTTTCTTT
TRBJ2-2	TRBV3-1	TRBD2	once	CASSQDLLAGDTGELFF	TGTGCCAGCAGCCAAGATCTGCTAGCGGGGGACACCGGGGAGCTGTTTTTT
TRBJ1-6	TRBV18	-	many	CASSQDRNSPLHF	TGTGCCAGCTCACAAGACAGGAATTCACCCCTCCACTTT
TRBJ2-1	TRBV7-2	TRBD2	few	CASSLSFSGAYNEQFF	TGTGCCAGCAGCCTGTCTTTTAGCGGGGCGTACAATGAGCAGTTCTTC
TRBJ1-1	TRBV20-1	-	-	CSALRGGVKTEAFF	TGCAGTGCCCTGCGTGGGGGCGTGAAGACTGAAGCTTTCTTT
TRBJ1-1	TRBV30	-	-	CAWDLGVGNTEAFF	TGTGCCTGGGACCTCGGGGTGGGAAACACTGAAGCTTTCTTT
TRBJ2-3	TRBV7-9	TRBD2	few	CASSLGLAGNTDTQYF	TGTGCCAGCAGTCTGGGACTAGCGGGTAACACAGATACGCAGTATTTT
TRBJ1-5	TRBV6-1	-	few	CASRRQSSQPQHF	TGTGCCAGCAGAAGACAGAGCAGTCAGCCCCAGCATTTT
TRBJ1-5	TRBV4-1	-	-	CASSQDGVGPQHF	TGCGCCAGCAGCCAAGATGGGGTGGGGCCCCAGCATTTT
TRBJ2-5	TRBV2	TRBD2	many	CASSERIAGGIQTQYF	TGTGCCAGCAGTGAGAGGATAGCGGGGGGGATACAGACCCAGTACTTC
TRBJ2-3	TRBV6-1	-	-	CASSVDRGSTDTQYF	TGTGCCAGCAGTGTTGACAGAGGGAGCACAGATACGCAGTATTTT
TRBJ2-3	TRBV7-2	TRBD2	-	CASSRTSGADTQYF	TGTGCCAGCAGCCGGACTAGTGGGGCGGATACGCAGTATTTT
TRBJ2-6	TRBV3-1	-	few	CASSQASSGANVLTF	TGTGCCAGCAGCCAAGCCAGTTCTGGGGCCAACGTCCTGACTTTC
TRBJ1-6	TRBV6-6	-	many	CASSKGSVGLNSPLHF	TGTGCCAGCAGTAAGGGCAGTGTGGGTCTCAATTCACCCCTCCACTTT
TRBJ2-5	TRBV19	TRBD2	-	CASSTRTSGETQYF	TGTGCCAGTAGTACCCGGACTAGCGGCGAGACCCAGTACTTC
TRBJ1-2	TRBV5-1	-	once	CASSSQGGYGYTF	TGCGCCAGCAGCTCACAGGGTGGGTATGGCTACACCTTC
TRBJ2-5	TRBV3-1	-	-	CASSSRRGETQYF	TGTGCCAGCAGCAGCAGGAGGGGAGAGACCCAGTACTTC
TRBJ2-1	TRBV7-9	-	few	CASSPGEPGGDEQFF	TGTGCCAGCAGCCCGGGGGAACCCGGTGGTGATGAGCAGTTCTTC
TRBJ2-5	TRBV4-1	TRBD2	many	CASSQDSWTREGETQYF	TGCGCCAGCAGCCAAGATAGCTGGACTAGGGAGGGCGAGACCCAGTACTTC
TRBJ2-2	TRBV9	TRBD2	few	CASSVVASGVANTGELFF	TGTGCCAGCAGCGTAGTGGCAAGCGGGGTAGCGAACACCGGGGAGCTGTTTTTT
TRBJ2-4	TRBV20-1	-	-	CSADTGTAVSIQYF	TGCAGTGCTGATACGGGGACTGCAGTTTCCATTCAGTACTTC
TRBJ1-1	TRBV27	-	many	CASSYRRNTEAFF	TGTGCCAGCAGTTACAGACGGAACACTGAAGCTTTCTTT
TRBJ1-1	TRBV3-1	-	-	CASSQGEAEAFF	TGTGCCAGCAGCCAGGGGGAAGCTGAAGCTTTCTTT
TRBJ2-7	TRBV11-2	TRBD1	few	CASSPDRVTYEQYF	TGTGCCAGCAGCCCCGACAGGGTAACCTACGAGCAGTACTTC
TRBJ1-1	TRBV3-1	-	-	CASSQAGLGEAFF	TGTGCCAGCAGCCAAGCCGGGTTAGGGGAAGCTTTCTTT
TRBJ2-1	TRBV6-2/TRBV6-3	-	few	CATLGAHSYNEQFF	TGTGCGACTCTAGGGGCCCACTCCTACAATGAGCAGTTCTTC
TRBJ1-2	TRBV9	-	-	CASSQQPGGYTF	TGTGCCAGCAGCCAACAGCCGGGTGGCTACACCTTC
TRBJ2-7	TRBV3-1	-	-	CASSQASYEQYF	TGTGCCAGCAGCCAAGCCTCCTACGAGCAGTACTTC
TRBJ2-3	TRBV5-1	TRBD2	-	CASSAGSGGAVDTQYF	TGCGCCAGCAGCGCGGGTAGCGGGGGGGCAGTCGATACGCAGTATTTT
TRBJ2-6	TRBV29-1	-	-	CSVVVIESSGANVLTF	TGCAGCGTTGTCGTCATAGAAAGCTCTGGGGCCAACGTCCTGACTTTC
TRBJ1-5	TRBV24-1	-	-	CATSSGGNQPQHF	TGTGCCACCAGTTCCGGGGGGAATCAGCCCCAGCATTTT
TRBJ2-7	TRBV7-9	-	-	CASSPPAGTSSYEQYF	TGTGCCAGCAGCCCTCCGGCGGGGACAAGCTCCTACGAGCAGTACTTC
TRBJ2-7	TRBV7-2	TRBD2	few	CASSEVGSGGTYEQYF	TGTGCCAGCAGCGAAGTCGGCAGCGGGGGGACCTACGAGCAGTACTTC
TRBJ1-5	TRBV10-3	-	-	CAISDGQGNEPQHF	TGTGCCATCAGTGATGGGCAGGGAAATGAGCCCCAGCATTTT
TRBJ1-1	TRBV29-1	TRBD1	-	CSVSGQVDSNTEAFF	TGCAGCGTCTCGGGACAGGTTGATTCGAACACTGAAGCTTTCTTT
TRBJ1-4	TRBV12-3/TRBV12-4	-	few	CASSAGGATNEKLFF	TGTGCCAGCAGTGCAGGAGGGGCAACTAATGAAAAACTGTTTTTT
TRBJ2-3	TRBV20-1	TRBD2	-	CSALSSGGANTQYF	TGCAGTGCTCTGTCTAGCGGGGGGGCGAATACGCAGTATTTT
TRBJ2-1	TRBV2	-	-	CASSEGGLLLGEQFF	TGTGCCAGCAGTGAGGGGGGGCTGCTGCTCGGTGAGCAGTTCTTC
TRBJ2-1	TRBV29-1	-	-	CSFRRAWALYNEQFF	TGCAGCTTCCGACGGGCGTGGGCCCTTTACAATGAGCAGTTCTTC
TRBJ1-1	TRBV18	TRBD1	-	CASSYDRGNTEAFF	TGTGCCAGCTCATACGACAGGGGGAACACTGAAGCTTTCTTT
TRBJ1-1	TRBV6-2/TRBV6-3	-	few	CASSYYNMQGRGLAFF	TGTGCCAGCAGTTATTATAATATGCAAGGCCGGGGGTTGGCTTTCTTT
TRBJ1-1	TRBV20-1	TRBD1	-	CSAARDRAMNTEAFF	TGCAGTGCTGCCCGGGACAGGGCAATGAACACTGAAGCTTTCTTT